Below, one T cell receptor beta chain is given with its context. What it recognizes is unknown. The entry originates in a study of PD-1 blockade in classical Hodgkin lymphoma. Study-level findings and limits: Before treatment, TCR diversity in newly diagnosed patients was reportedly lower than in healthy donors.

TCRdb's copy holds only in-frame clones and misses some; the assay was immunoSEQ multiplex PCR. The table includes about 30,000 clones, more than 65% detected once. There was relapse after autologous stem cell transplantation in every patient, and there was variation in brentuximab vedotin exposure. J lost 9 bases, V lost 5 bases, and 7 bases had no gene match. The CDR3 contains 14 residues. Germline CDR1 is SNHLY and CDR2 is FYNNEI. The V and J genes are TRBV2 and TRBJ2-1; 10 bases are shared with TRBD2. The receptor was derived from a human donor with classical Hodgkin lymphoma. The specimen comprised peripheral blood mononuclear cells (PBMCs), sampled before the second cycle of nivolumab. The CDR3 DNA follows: TGTGCCAGCAGTACAAGACTAGCGGGCGGTGAGCAGTTCTTC. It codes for CASSTRLAGGEQFF.